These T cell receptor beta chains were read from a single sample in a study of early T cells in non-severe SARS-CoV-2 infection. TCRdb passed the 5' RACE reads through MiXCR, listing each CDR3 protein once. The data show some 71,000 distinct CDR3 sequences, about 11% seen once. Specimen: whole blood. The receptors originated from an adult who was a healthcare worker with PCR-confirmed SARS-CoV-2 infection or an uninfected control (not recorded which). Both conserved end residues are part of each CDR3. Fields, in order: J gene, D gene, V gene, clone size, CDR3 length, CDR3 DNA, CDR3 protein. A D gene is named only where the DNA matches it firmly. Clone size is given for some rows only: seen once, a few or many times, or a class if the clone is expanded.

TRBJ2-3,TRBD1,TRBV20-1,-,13,TGCAGTGCTGGGGACAGGGGGCCAGATACGCAGTATTTT,CSAGDRGPDTQYF
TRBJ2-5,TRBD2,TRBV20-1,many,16,TGCAGTGCTAGAGATCCACTAGCGGGGGACGAAGAGACCCAGTACTTC,CSARDPLAGDEETQYF
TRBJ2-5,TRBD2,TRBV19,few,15,TGTGCCAGTAGTATGGGTAGCGGGAGGAAAGAGACCCAGTACTTC,CASSMGSGRKETQYF
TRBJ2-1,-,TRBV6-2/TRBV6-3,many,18,TGTGCCAGCAGTTACTCGGTCGGGTATAGGAGCTCCTACAATGAGCAGTTCTTC,CASSYSVGYRSSYNEQFF
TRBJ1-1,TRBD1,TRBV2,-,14,TGTGCCAGCATTCTTGACAGGGGGCGAACTGAAGCTTTCTTT,CASILDRGRTEAFF
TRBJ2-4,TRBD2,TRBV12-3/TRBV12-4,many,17,TGTGCCAGCAGTTTAGTCGCGCTAGCGGGAGGGCGGGGAGATCAGTACTTC,CASSLVALAGGRGDQYF
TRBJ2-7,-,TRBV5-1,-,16,TGCGCCAGCAGAGGTAGCGCCGAAAGGGACTCCTACGAGCAGTACTTC,CASRGSAERDSYEQYF
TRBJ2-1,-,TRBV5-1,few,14,TGCGCCAGCAGCTTGGCACGACAGCGCAATGAGCAGTTCTTC,CASSLARQRNEQFF
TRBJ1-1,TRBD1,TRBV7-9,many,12,TGTGCCAGCAGTTCAGGGGGGACTGAAGCTTTCTTT,CASSSGGTEAFF
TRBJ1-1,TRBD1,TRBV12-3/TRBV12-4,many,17,TGTGCCAGCAGTTTAGGGGACAGGGGGCGCTTTACCACTGAAGCTTTCTTT,CASSLGDRGRFTTEAFF
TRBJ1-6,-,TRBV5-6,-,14,TGTGCCAGCAGCCTGAGGAACTATAATTCACCCCTCCACTTT,CASSLRNYNSPLHF
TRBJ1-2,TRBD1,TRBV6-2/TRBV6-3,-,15,TGTGCCAGCAACCAGTACCGACAGGGGGACTATGGCTACACCTTC,CASNQYRQGDYGYTF
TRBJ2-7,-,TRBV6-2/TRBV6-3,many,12,TGTGCGGAGGGGAGAAAGACCTACGAGCAGTACTTC,CAEGRKTYEQYF
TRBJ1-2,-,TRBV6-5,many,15,TGTGCCAGCAGTCAATACTTCCAGGGGAACTATGGCTACACCTTC,CASSQYFQGNYGYTF
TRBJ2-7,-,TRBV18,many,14,TGTGCCAGCTCACCTTCACAGAGCTCCTACGAGCAGTACTTC,CASSPSQSSYEQYF
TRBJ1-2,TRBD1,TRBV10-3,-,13,TGTGCCACCCGACAGGGGGCTAACTATGGCTACACCTTC,CATRQGANYGYTF
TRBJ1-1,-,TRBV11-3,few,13,TGTGCCAGCAGCTTACACCAACGCACTGAAGCTTTCTTT,CASSLHQRTEAFF
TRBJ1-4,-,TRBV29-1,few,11,TGCAGCGTTGAAGATAGGCAAAAACTGTTTTTT,CSVEDRQKLFF
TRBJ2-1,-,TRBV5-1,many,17,TGCGCCAGCAGTTTCACGTCGGGACATTTCAAGGGGAATGAGCAGTTCTTC,CASSFTSGHFKGNEQFF
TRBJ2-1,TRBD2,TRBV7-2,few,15,TGTGCCAGCAGCAAGACTAGCGGGAGGTTGAATGAGCAGTTCTTC,CASSKTSGRLNEQFF
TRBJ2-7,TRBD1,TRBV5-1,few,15,TGCGCCAGCAGCTTGGGGACAGGGGGCTTGTACGAGCAGTACTTC,CASSLGTGGLYEQYF
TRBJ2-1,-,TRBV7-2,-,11,TGTGCCAGCAGCTTAAAGGTTGAGCAGTTCTTC,CASSLKVEQFF
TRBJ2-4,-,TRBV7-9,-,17,TGTGCCAGCAGCTTGGAACCCTCAGGGTTAGCCAAAAACATTCAGTACTTC,CASSLEPSGLAKNIQYF